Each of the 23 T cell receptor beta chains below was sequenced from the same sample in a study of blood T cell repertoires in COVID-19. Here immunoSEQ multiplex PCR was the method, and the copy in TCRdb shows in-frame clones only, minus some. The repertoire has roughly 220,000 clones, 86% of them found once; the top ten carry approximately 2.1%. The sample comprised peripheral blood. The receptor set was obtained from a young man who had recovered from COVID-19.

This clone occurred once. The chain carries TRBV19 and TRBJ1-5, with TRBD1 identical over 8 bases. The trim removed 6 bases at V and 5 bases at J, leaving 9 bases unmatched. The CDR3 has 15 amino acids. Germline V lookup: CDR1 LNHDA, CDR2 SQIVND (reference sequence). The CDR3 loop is CASSLDRVGDQPQHF. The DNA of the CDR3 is TGTGCCAGTAGCTTGGACAGGGTCGGAGATCAGCCCCAGCATTTT.

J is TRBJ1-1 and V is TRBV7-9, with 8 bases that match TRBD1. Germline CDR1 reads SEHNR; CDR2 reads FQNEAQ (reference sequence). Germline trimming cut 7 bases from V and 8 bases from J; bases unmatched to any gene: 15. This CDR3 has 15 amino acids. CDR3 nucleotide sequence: TGTGCCAGCACCCGAGCCACAGGGGGAGTGCAAGAAGCTTTCTTT. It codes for CASTRATGGVQEAFF.

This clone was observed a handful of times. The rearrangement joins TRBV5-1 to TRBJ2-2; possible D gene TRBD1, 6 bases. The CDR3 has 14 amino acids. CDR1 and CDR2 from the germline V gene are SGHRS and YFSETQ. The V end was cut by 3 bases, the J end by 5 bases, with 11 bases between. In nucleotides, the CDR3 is TGCGCCAGCAGCTCCACACAGGGAACCGGGGAGCTGTTTTTT. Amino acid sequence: CASSSTQGTGELFF.

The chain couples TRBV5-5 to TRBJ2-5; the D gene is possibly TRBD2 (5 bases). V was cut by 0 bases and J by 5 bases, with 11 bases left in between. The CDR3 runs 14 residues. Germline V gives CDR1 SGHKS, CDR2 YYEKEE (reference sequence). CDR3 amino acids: CASSLGLIQETQYF. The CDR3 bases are TGTGCCAGCAGCTTGGGACTAATTCAGGAGACCCAGTACTTC.

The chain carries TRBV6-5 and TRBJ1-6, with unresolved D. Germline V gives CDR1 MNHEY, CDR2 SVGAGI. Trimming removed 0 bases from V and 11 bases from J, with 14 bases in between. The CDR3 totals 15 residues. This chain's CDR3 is CASSYSWKAGAPLHF. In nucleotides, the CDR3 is TGTGCCAGCAGTTACTCGTGGAAGGCGGGCGCACCCCTCCACTTT.

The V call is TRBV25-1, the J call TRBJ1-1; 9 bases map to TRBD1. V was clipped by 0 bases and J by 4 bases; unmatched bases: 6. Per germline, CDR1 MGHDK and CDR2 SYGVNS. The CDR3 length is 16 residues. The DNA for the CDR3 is TGTGCCAGCAGTGAATACGGGACAGGGCCAGGCACTGAAGCTTTCTTT. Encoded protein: CASSEYGTGPGTEAFF.

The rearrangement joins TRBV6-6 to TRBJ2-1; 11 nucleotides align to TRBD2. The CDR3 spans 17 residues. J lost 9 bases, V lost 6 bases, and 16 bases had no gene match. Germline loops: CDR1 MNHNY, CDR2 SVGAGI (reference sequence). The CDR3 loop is CASSRIGGSGGAVEQFF. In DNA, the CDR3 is TGTGCCAGCAGCCGAATTGGAGGTAGCGGGGGGGCAGTTGAGCAGTTCTTC.

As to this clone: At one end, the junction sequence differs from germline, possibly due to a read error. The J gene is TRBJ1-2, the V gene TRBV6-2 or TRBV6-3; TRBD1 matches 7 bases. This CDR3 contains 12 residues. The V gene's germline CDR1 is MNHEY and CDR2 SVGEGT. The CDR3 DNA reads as TGTGCCAGCAGTCTAGACAGGGACCAGCCTCTCTTC. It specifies CASSLDRDQPLF.

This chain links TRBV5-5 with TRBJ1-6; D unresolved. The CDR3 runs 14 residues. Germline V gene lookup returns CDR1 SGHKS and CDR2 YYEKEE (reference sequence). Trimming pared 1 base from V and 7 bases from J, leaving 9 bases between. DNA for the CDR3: TGTGCCAGCAGCTTGAGGAGTCCGAATTCACCCCTCCACTTT. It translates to CASSLRSPNSPLHF.

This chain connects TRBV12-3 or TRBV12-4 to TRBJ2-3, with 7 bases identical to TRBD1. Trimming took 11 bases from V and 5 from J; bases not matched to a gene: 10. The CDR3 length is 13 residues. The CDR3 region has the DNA TGTGCCGGCAAAACAGGGGATGGAGATACGCAGTATTTT. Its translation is CAGKTGDGDTQYF.

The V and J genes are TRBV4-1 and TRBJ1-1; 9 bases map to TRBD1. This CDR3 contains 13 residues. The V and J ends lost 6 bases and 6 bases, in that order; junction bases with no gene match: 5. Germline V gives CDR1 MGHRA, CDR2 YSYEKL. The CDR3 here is CASSLQGAAEAFF. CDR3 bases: TGCGCCAGCAGTCTACAGGGGGCGGCTGAAGCTTTCTTT.

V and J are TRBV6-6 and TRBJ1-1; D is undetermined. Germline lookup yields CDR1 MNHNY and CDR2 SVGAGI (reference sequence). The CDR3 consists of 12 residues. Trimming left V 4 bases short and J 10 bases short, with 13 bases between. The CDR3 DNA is TGTGCCAGCAGTTCCGAGCGTTTGCCAGCTTTCTTT. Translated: CASSSERLPAFF.

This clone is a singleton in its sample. CDR3 sequence reads: CASSQAYRGPEAFF. The CDR3 DNA sequence: TGTGCCAGCAGCCAAGCCTACAGGGGGCCTGAAGCTTTCTTT. This chain joins TRBV3-1 (or the pseudogene TRBV3-2) and TRBJ1-1, with 9 bases fitting TRBD1. The germline CDR1 and CDR2 sequences are LGHDT and YNNKEL (reference sequence). CDR3 length: 14 amino acids. J was trimmed by 6 bases and V by 1 base; bases with no gene match: 3.

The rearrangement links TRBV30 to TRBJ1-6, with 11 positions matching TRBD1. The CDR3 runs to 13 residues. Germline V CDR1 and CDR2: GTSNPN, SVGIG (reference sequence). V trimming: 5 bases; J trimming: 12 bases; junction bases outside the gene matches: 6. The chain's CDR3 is CAWGTGGERPLHF. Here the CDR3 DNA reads TGTGCCTGGGGGACAGGGGGTGAGCGACCCCTCCACTTT.

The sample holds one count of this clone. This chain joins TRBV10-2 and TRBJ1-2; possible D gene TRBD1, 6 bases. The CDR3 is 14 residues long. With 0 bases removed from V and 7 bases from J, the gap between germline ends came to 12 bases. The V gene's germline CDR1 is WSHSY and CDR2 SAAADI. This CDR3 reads CASSESGGASGYTF. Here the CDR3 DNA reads TGCGCCAGCAGTGAGTCGGGGGGGGCTAGTGGCTACACCTTC.

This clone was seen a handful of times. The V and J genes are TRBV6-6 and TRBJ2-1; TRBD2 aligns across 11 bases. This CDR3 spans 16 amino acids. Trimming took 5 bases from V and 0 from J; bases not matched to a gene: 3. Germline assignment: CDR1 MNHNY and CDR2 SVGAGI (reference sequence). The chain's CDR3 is CASSRLAGSSYNEQFF. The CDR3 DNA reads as TGTGCCAGCAGTCGACTAGCGGGGAGCTCCTACAATGAGCAGTTCTTC.

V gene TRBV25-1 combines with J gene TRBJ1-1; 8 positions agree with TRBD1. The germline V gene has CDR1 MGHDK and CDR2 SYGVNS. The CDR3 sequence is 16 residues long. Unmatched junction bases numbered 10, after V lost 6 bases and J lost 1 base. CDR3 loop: CASSESGGMGNTEAFF. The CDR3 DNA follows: TGTGCCAGCAGCGAGTCAGGGGGCATGGGGAACACTGAAGCTTTCTTT.

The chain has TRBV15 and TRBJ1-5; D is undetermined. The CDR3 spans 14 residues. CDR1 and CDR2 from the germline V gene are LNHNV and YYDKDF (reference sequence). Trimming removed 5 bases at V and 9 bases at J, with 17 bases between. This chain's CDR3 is CATSVVRTSGPQHF. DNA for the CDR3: TGTGCCACCAGCGTGGTCCGAACGTCGGGGCCCCAGCATTTT.

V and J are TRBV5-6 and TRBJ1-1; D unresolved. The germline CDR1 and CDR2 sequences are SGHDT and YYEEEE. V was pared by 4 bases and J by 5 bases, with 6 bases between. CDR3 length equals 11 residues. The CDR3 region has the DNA TGTGCCAGCAGCCCCCCAACTGAAGCTTTCTTT. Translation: CASSPPTEAFF.

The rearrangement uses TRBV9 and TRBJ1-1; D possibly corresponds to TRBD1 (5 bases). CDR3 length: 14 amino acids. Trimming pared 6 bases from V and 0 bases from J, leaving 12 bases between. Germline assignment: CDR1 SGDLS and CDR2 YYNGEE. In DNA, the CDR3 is TGTGCCAGCAAAAAGGGGCCCATGAACACTGAAGCTTTCTTT. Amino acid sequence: CASKKGPMNTEAFF.

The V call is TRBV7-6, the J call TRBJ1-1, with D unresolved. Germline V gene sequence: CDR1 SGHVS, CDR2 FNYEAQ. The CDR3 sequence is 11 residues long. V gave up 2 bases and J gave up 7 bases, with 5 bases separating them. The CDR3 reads CASSLLVEAFF. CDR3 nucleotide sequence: TGTGCCAGCAGCTTATTAGTTGAAGCTTTCTTT.

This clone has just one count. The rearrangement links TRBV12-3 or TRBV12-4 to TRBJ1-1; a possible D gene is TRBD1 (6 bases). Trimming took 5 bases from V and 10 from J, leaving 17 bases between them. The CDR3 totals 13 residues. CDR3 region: CASSLYQTGGAFF. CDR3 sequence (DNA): TGTGCCAGCAGTCTATATCAGACAGGCGGAGCTTTCTTT.

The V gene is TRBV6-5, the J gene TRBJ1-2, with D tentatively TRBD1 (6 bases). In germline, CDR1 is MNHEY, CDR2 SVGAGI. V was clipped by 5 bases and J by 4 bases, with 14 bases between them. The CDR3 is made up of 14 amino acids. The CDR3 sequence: CASSLQGTLYGYTF. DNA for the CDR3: TGTGCCAGCAGTCTCCAGGGGACCCTCTATGGCTACACCTTC.